These T cell receptor beta chains were read from a single sample in a study of shared clonotypes between healthy human individuals. The assay was immunoSEQ multiplex PCR, and TCRdb's table has in-frame clones only and misses some. The data hold millions of clones, with 90% to 95% observed a single time. Input material: naive CD4+ T cells sorted from blood. The receptor source for this set is a young man in good health. Both conserved end residues are part of each CDR3. Fields, in order: D gene, clone size, V gene, J gene, CDR3 protein, CDR3 DNA. The D gene is left open where the match is weak. Clone size, where shown, is once, few, many, or a class for clones that have expanded.

>TRBD1|NA|TRBV28|TRBJ2-5
CASSLFLLTGGILKTQYF
TGTGCCAGCAGTTTATTTCTCCTTACAGGGGGCATTTTAAAGACCCAGTACTTC
>NA|NA|TRBV11-2|TRBJ2-2
CASSLDLIGGELFF
TGTGCCAGCAGCTTAGATTTGATTGGCGGGGAGCTGTTTTTT
>TRBD1|once|TRBV19|TRBJ1-2
CASSPWTGDYGYTF
TGTGCCAGTAGTCCCTGGACAGGTGACTATGGCTACACCTTC
>TRBD2|NA|TRBV9|TRBJ2-5
CASSPEGLAETQYF
TGTGCCAGCAGCCCCGAGGGACTAGCGGAGACCCAGTACTTC
>TRBD2|NA|TRBV11-3|TRBJ2-1
CASSFLAGPTGEQFF
TGTGCCAGCAGCTTCCTAGCGGGACCTACAGGGGAGCAGTTCTTC
>NA|NA|TRBV28|TRBJ1-1
CASSLTSQNTEAFF
TGTGCCAGCAGTTTAACATCACAGAACACTGAAGCTTTCTTT
>NA|NA|TRBV18|TRBJ1-1
CASSPREQEAFF
TGTGCCAGCTCACCACGAGAACAGGAAGCTTTCTTT
>NA|NA|TRBV6-5|TRBJ2-5
CASNRRHSPETQYF
TGTGCCAGCAATCGTCGGCATTCACCGGAGACCCAGTACTTC
>NA|NA|TRBV5-1|TRBJ1-1
CASSLPQGQGTEAFF
TGCGCCAGCAGCTTGCCCCAGGGGCAAGGCACTGAAGCTTTCTTT
>NA|NA|TRBV5-6|TRBJ2-7
CASSLGLGSLPGRTYEQYF
TGTGCCAGCAGCTTGGGACTAGGATCCTTACCGGGGAGGACCTACGAGCAGTACTTC
>NA|NA|TRBV21-1|TRBJ2-7
CASSKEGQGIHEQYF
TGTGCCAGCAGCAAAGAAGGGCAGGGAATCCACGAGCAGTACTTC
>TRBD1|NA|TRBV2|TRBJ2-2
CASRRQGGTGELFF
TGTGCCAGCAGGCGACAGGGCGGCACCGGGGAGCTGTTTTTT
>NA|NA|TRBV7-6|TRBJ1-1
CASSLAPGNQAFF
TGTGCCAGCAGCTTAGCGCCGGGAAACCAAGCTTTCTTT
>NA|NA|TRBV30|TRBJ2-5
CAWSRTRKQGQETQYF
TGTGCCTGGAGTAGGACCCGGAAACAGGGCCAAGAGACCCAGTACTTC